This T cell receptor beta chain emerged from a study of T cells in Graves' hyperthyroidism and ophthalmopathy. In the study overall: At the time of initial diagnosis and before any treatment, peripheral blood was collected.

The TCR beta CDR3 regions underwent amplification using RNA transcripts as the source. The HTBI set primed first-round TCR CDR3 RT-PCR. One entry per CDR3 protein results from TCRdb running MiXCR on the multiplex PCR reads. Among approximately 370,000 distinct CDR3 sequences listed, approximately 17% were seen once. This CDR3 region has 15 residues. The germline V and J ends were trimmed by 7 bases and 4 bases, with 19 bases remaining between them. From germline, CDR1 is SNHLY and CDR2 FYNNEI. The sample comprised blood. This receptor was taken from a woman aged 30 to 39 with Graves' hyperthyroidism that later progressed to Graves' ophthalmopathy. V gene TRBV2 combines with J gene TRBJ1-2; possible D gene TRBD1, 5 bases. This CDR3 is CASNPGRLDSYGYTF. CDR3 in DNA: TGTGCCAGCAACCCGGGGCGACTGGATAGCTATGGCTACACCTTC.